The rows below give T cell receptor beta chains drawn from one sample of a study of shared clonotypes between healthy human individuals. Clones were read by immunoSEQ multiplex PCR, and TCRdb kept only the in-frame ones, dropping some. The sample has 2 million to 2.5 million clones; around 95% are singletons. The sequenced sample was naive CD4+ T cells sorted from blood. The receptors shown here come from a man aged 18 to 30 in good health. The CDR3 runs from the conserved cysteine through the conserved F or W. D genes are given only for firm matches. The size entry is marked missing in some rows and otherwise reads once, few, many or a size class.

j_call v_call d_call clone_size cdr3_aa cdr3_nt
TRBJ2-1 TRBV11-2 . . CASSPLGGGLSILDNEQFF TGTGCCAGCAGCCCTCTTGGCGGGGGCCTTAGTATTCTTGACAATGAGCAGTTCTTC
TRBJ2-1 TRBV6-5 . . CASSYSGSSYNEQFF TGTGCCAGCAGTTACTCGGGATCCTCCTACAATGAGCAGTTCTTC
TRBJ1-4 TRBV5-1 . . CASSLWSANNEKLFF TGCGCCAGCAGCTTGTGGTCAGCCAACAATGAAAAACTGTTTTTT
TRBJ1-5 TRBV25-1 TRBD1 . CASSDRVSQPQHF TGTGCCAGCAGCGACAGGGTCTCCCAGCCCCAGCATTTT
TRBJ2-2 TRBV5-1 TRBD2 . CASSMGLADTGELFF TGCGCCAGCAGCATGGGACTAGCGGACACCGGGGAGCTGTTTTTT
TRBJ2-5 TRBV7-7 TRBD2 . CASSLQAGGPGETQYF TGTGCTAGCAGCTTACAAGCGGGAGGGCCAGGAGAGACCCAGTACTTC
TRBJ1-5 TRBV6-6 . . CASKESNQPQHF TGTGCCAGCAAGGAGAGCAATCAGCCCCAGCATTTT
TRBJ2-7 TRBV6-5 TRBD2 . CASSYSSGGASYEQYF TGTGCCAGCAGTTACTCGTCGGGGGGGGCCTCCTACGAGCAGTACTTC
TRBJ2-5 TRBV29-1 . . CSVGETQYF TGCAGCGTTGGCGAGACCCAGTACTTC
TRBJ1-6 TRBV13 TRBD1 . CASSPGTVYNSPLHF TGTGCCAGCAGCCCAGGGACAGTTTATAATTCACCCCTCCACTTT
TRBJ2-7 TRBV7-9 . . CASSLTGTSYEQYF TGTGCCAGCAGCTTAACAGGCACATCCTACGAGCAGTACTTC
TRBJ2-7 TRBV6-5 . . CASSPGGIHSYEQYF TGTGCCAGCAGTCCCGGTGGGATCCACTCCTACGAGCAGTACTTC
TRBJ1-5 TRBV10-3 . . CAISESTSTDQPQHF TGTGCCATCAGTGAGTCGACCTCCACGGATCAGCCCCAGCATTTT
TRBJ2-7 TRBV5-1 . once CASSTPNSDSMSNEQYF TGCGCCAGCAGCACCCCTAATTCGGACAGCATGTCCAACGAGCAGTACTTC
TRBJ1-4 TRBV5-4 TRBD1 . CASRARDRGEKLFF TGTGCCAGCAGAGCCCGGGACAGGGGTGAAAAACTGTTTTTT
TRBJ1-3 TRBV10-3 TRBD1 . CASVGGGNTIYF TGTGCCTCAGTAGGGGGCGGAAACACCATATATTTT
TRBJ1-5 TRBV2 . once CASSETTARNEPQHF TGTGCCAGCAGTGAAACAACAGCCCGAAATGAGCCCCAGCATTTT
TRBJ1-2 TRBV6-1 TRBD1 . CASRLPGQGFDGYTF TGTGCCAGCAGACTACCGGGACAGGGGTTCGATGGCTACACCTTC